This TCR beta chain comes out of a study of T cell responses to AZD1222 COVID-19 vaccine. General observations from the study: Across the whole spike, CD4 TCRs peaked at regions 160-218 and 743-854. In all cases, repertoires were sampled only after the peak T cell response. Mostly white British, mostly female donors; authors suggested clonal diversity may be underestimated.

Samples with a second dose at about 4 or about 12 weeks were pooled together. This table comes from immunoSEQ multiplex PCR, and its TCRdb copy is limited to in-frame clones, with some not included. The table shows around 130,000 clones, with 88% occurring only once. V lost 5 bases to trimming and J lost 4 bases, with 12 bases between them. The germline V gene encodes CDR1 GTSNPN and CDR2 SVGIG (reference sequence). The CDR3 extends over 14 amino acids. Comment on this clone: Its specificity is unknown.

The rearrangement joins TRBV30 to TRBJ1-6; D may be TRBD1 (6 bases). This receptor was obtained from an adult who received the AZD1222 COVID-19 vaccine. The sequencing here drew on peripheral blood, taken 28 days after the second AZD1222 dose. The CDR3 DNA reads TGTGCCTGGGGACCCACAGGGTATAATTCACCCCTCCACTTT. Translating it yields CAWGPTGYNSPLHF.